There are many counts of the clone carrying this T cell receptor beta chain. What it recognizes is unknown. TCRdb redid the calling of the RACE reads with MiXCR, one entry per CDR3 protein. The repertoire has approximately 96,000 distinct CDR3 sequences, 9.3% of them found once; the top ten carry 2% to 2.5%. The V end lost 5 bases, the J end lost 3 bases, and 7 bases lay between the germline ends. CDR3 length equals 13 residues. Germline V lookup: CDR1 MNHEY, CDR2 SVGEGT. These data are taken from a study of human T cells and chemical hapten exposure. General study points: Healthy people's immune response may differ from that of the donors, who had alopecia.

Indicated time point: patch test 2, 6 weeks after DPC sensitization. The treatment was: therapeutic diphenylcyclopropenone sensitization with weekly scalp DPC. Investigators collected blood before applying each patch test. The sequence was collected from a woman between 40 and 55 years old with alopecia areata. Some clones in this sample may be carry-over from other donors' samples. The chain joins TRBV6-2 or TRBV6-3 to TRBJ2-2, with D unresolved. The sample consisted of whole blood, taken in connection with sensitization to the hapten diphenylcyclopropenone (DPC). CDR3 in amino acids: CASSKTDTGELFF. The CDR3, as DNA: TGTGCCAGCAGTAAAACAGACACCGGGGAGCTGTTTTTT.